This T cell receptor beta chain was retrieved from a study of blood T cell repertoires in COVID-19. At the level of the study: Sites across the United States, Italy and Spain contributed samples from acute and convalescent COVID-19. PBMCs, B-cell-depleted T cells, or T cells were the source of the cDNA or gDNA that made up the material.

Germline V lookup: CDR1 SGHTS, CDR2 YDEGEE. The V gene lost 3 bases and the J gene lost 10 bases, with 8 bases spanning the gap. CDR3 length: 12 residues. In the authors' methods: From reference gene primer amplification, estimates of nucleated cell counts were derived. Repertoires were generated with immunoSEQ multiplex PCR, while TCRdb's copy carries only in-frame clones and drops some. D and trimming were read from the DNA, whereas the V and J calls and clone size are those reported in that table. Of about 43,000 clones in the sample, roughly 87% were seen once. Material for sequencing was peripheral blood. The chain has TRBV5-8 and TRBJ1-6, with D unresolved. This clonotype originated in a woman aged 80 or older with active COVID-19. The CDR3 DNA reads as TGTGCCAGCAGCTACCTAGAGTCACCCCTCCACTTT. This encodes CASSYLESPLHF.